This TCR beta chain came from a study of regulatory T cells in long-lasting Graves disease. HTBI primers from iRepertoire and Arm-PCR of CDR3 regions yielded the TCR beta libraries. TCRdb re-derived calls from the multiplex PCR reads in MiXCR, one entry per CDR3 protein. Counted here are 600,000 to 650,000 distinct CDR3 sequences, roughly 16% occurring once; the ten biggest clones make up about 20%. There are many counts of this clonotype. Time point here: newly diagnosed GD, antithyroid drugs for less than 3 months. Scientists built the TCR library using RNA that was extracted from PBMCs. Those enrolled as patients came out of an endocrinology department in Xi'an, China. The CDR3 is 13 residues long. Losses at the gene ends were 6 bases for V and 3 bases for J; bases not matched to a gene: 2. The V gene's germline CDR1 is MNHEY and CDR2 SMNVEV (reference sequence). These data were also filed under a second study, of T cells in Graves' hyperthyroidism and ophthalmopathy.

This sample comprised peripheral blood mononuclear cells (PBMCs), obtained at new diagnosis, from a patient treated with antithyroid drugs. The V and J genes are TRBV27 and TRBJ1-5, with 7 bases matching TRBD1. The sequence was collected from a woman in her 30s with Graves disease. The CDR3 here is CASRDRANQPQHF. The CDR3 bases are TGTGCCAGCAGAGACAGGGCCAATCAGCCCCAGCATTTT.